The 23 T cell receptor beta chains below were found in one sample sequenced in a study of T-cell reconstitution after alpha-beta-depleted transplantation in children. The TCRbeta library incorporated unique molecular identifiers. In TCRdb, the PCR reads were re-called with MiXCR into one record per CDR3 protein. The top ten clones hold approximately 4.1% of a sample with 180,000 or so distinct CDR3 sequences, approximately 6.8% of them seen once. This material consisted of PBMCs, taken before TCRalphabeta/CD19-depleted stem cell transplant. These receptors were obtained from a girl less than two years old with combined immunodeficiency, due to receive a stem cell transplant.

This clonotype was seen at least ten times. The V call is TRBV7-3, the J call TRBJ2-3; TRBD1 agrees at 8 bases. CDR3 length: 14 amino acids. Germline values: CDR1 SGHTA, CDR2 FQGTGA. J was trimmed by 3 bases and V by 5 bases; bases with no gene match: 4. This CDR3 is CASSPRGPTDTQYF. CDR3 sequence (DNA): TGTGCCAGCAGCCCCAGGGGGCCGACAGATACGCAGTATTTT.

In its sample, this clonotype was seen many times. The DNA for the CDR3 is TGCAGTGCACGGACTAGCGGAGCGGGGGAGACCCAGTACTTC. Translation gives CSARTSGAGETQYF. The rearrangement joins TRBV20-1 to TRBJ2-5; TRBD2 aligns across 10 bases. This CDR3 has 14 residues. V shed 6 bases, J shed 5 bases, and the junction held 9 bases outside the gene matches. CDR1 and CDR2 from the germline V gene are DFQATT and SNEGSKA (reference sequence).

This clonotype turned up a few times. The V and J genes are TRBV12-5 and TRBJ2-1; 13 nucleotides line up with TRBD2. The V gene's germline CDR1 is LGHNT and CDR2 FRNRAP. The junction had 8 bases not matched to a gene; V was cut back by 7 bases and J by 8 bases. The CDR3 contains 15 residues. The DNA for the CDR3 is TGTGCTAGTGCCCCCGGGACTAGCGGGACCGATGAGCAGTTCTTC. This encodes CASAPGTSGTDEQFF.

This clonotype has ten or more counts. V gene TRBV3-1 combines with J gene TRBJ2-1; 12 nucleotides line up with TRBD2. CDR3 length equals 18 residues. V was clipped by 3 bases and J by 7 bases; unmatched bases: 13. Germline V gene lookup returns CDR1 LGHDT and CDR2 YNNKEL (reference sequence). The CDR3 loop is CASSQRPSGRAVWNEQFF. DNA of the CDR3: TGTGCCAGCAGCCAGAGGCCTAGCGGGAGGGCCGTGTGGAATGAGCAGTTCTTC.

This clonotype was seen at least ten times. The chain employs TRBV24-1 and TRBJ2-3; no reliable D call. This CDR3 has 13 amino acids. From germline, CDR1 is KGHDR and CDR2 SFDVKD. V was shortened by 1 base and J by 6 bases, with 7 bases between the two germline ends. CDR3 loop: CATSDFSQDTQYF. CDR3 DNA: TGTGCCACCAGTGATTTTAGCCAGGATACGCAGTATTTT.

In this sample, this clonotype turned up many times. This chain connects TRBV18 to TRBJ1-5, with D unresolved. Trimming took off 4 bases at V and 0 bases at J, with 13 bases between the two ends. The CDR3 spans 16 residues. Germline-derived CDR1 and CDR2 are KGHSH and LQKENI. This CDR3 is CASSLERGDSNQPQHF. The CDR3 DNA reads as TGTGCCAGCTCACTTGAGCGGGGAGATAGCAATCAGCCCCAGCATTTT.

This clonotype was picked up many times. The chain is built from TRBV15 and TRBJ2-1; the match to TRBD2 covers 7 bases. Germline V gene data show CDR1 as LNHNV and CDR2 as YYDKDF (reference sequence). CDR3 length: 14 residues. V lost 5 bases, J lost 4 bases, and 5 bases stayed unmatched. This CDR3 is CATSSRDYYNEQFF. DNA of the CDR3: TGTGCCACCAGCTCGCGGGACTATTACAATGAGCAGTTCTTC.

This clonotype occurred many times. V and J are TRBV20-1 and TRBJ2-1; maybe TRBD2 (6 bases). CDR3 size: 16 residues. Germline V gene data show CDR1 as DFQATT and CDR2 as SNEGSKA (reference sequence). V was pared by 5 bases and J by 4 bases, with 21 bases between. CDR3 coding DNA: TGCAGTGCTCGAAGGCTACCGGGACTGGCTTACAATGAGCAGTTCTTC. It yields the protein CSARRLPGLAYNEQFF.

This clonotype was seen many times. The V and J genes are TRBV20-1 and TRBJ2-1, with a possible D match to TRBD1 (5 bases). Germline-derived CDR1 and CDR2 are DFQATT and SNEGSKA (reference sequence). The CDR3 contains 12 residues. V gave up 5 bases and J gave up 5 bases, with 10 bases separating them. In nucleotides, the CDR3 is TGCAGTGCTTGCCCAGGGAACAATGAGCAGTTCTTC. It specifies CSACPGNNEQFF.

This clonotype has a count of ten or more. The chain has TRBV7-2 and TRBJ2-6; D could derive from TRBD1 or TRBD2 (5 bases each). CDR1 and CDR2 (germline): SGHTA, FQGNSA. V lost 5 bases, J lost 0 bases, and 11 bases lay in between. The CDR3 has 16 amino acids. CDR3 loop: CASSPGTHSGANVLTF. CDR3 coding DNA: TGTGCCAGCAGCCCCGGGACGCACTCTGGGGCCAACGTCCTGACTTTC.

This clonotype was recorded at least ten times. This chain uses TRBV6-5 with TRBJ2-1, with D perhaps matching TRBD1 (5 bases). Trimming took 1 base from V and 5 from J, leaving 9 bases between them. Germline CDR1 and CDR2: MNHEY and SVGAGI. The CDR3 is 14 residues long. The CDR3 DNA is TGTGCCAGCAGTTACTGGCAGGGCGACAATGAGCAGTTCTTC. It yields the protein CASSYWQGDNEQFF.

This clonotype was picked up many times. This chain links TRBV5-1 with TRBJ1-1; D is possibly TRBD1 (6 bases). V gave up 1 base and J gave up 1 base, with 17 bases separating them. Germline V gene lookup returns CDR1 SGHRS and CDR2 YFSETQ. This CDR3 contains 17 residues. CDR3 bases: TGCGCCAGCAGCTTGTACCAATCGGACAGCTGGAACACTGAAGCTTTCTTT. It is translated as CASSLYQSDSWNTEAFF.

This clonotype was detected a few times. V is TRBV3-1 and J is TRBJ2-1, with 8 bases identical to TRBD2. In germline, CDR1 is LGHDT, CDR2 YNNKEL (reference sequence). J gave up 0 bases and V 3 bases, and 7 bases lay outside the gene matches. The CDR3 extends over 17 amino acids. The CDR3 loop is CASSQIGGAASYNEQFF. CDR3 coding DNA: TGTGCCAGCAGCCAGATCGGGGGGGCCGCCTCCTACAATGAGCAGTTCTTC.

This clonotype has at least ten counts. This chain uses TRBV27 with TRBJ2-7; TRBD1 matches 9 bases. The germline CDR1 and CDR2 sequences are MNHEY and SMNVEV (reference sequence). V shed 3 bases, J shed 7 bases, and the junction held 7 bases outside the gene matches. The CDR3 is 14 amino acids. Here the CDR3 reads CASSLDRGYGEQYF. The CDR3 DNA reads TGTGCCAGCAGTTTGGACAGGGGCTACGGAGAGCAGTACTTC.

This clonotype occurred many times. V and J are TRBV4-2 and TRBJ2-5; TRBD2 matches 8 bases. Per the germline V gene, CDR1 is LGHNA and CDR2 is YNFKEQ. V lost 0 bases, J lost 5 bases, and 8 bases stayed unmatched. The CDR3 extends over 16 amino acids. DNA of the CDR3: TGTGCCAGCAGCCAAGACTGGACTAGCTTGGGGGAGACCCAGTACTTC. Translated, it gives CASSQDWTSLGETQYF.

This clonotype was counted at least ten times. The chain is built from TRBV24-1 and TRBJ1-1; tentative D call: TRBD1 (5 bases). The CDR3 consists of 13 residues. V dropped 9 bases and J dropped 3 bases, with 13 bases sitting between them. From germline, CDR1 is KGHDR and CDR2 SFDVKD. The CDR3 reads CATAQGQDTEAFF. DNA for the CDR3: TGTGCCACCGCCCAGGGTCAGGACACTGAAGCTTTCTTT.

This clonotype was counted many times. The CDR3: CSASVTGQTGEQYF. The DNA of the CDR3 is TGCAGTGCTAGCGTAACGGGACAAACGGGCGAGCAGTACTTC. The chain joins TRBV20-1 to TRBJ2-7; D might be TRBD1 (6 bases). This CDR3 comprises 14 residues. Germline V gene lookup returns CDR1 DFQATT and CDR2 SNEGSKA (reference sequence). V was pared by 3 bases and J by 6 bases, with 18 bases between.

This clonotype was seen many times. The chain combines TRBV20-1 with TRBJ2-5, with unresolved D. The CDR3 covers 8 residues. The germline V gene has CDR1 DFQATT and CDR2 SNEGSKA (reference sequence). V lost 8 bases, J lost 8 bases, and 6 bases lay in between. This CDR3 is CSPATQYF. The CDR3 DNA reads as TGCAGTCCTGCTACCCAGTACTTC.

The rearrangement links TRBV24-1 to TRBJ1-1, with D possibly matching TRBD1 (5 bases). Germline V gene data show CDR1 as KGHDR and CDR2 as SFDVKD. Trimming pared 10 bases from V and 12 bases from J, leaving 17 bases between. The CDR3 is made up of 11 amino acids. CDR3 sequence reads: CATDGGGSTFF. The DNA for the CDR3 is TGTGCCACAGACGGGGGGGGGTCGACTTTCTTT.

In its sample, this clonotype was seen a few times. The CDR3: CSASGGETPIWGLRKEQFF. The CDR3 DNA sequence: TGCAGTGCTAGTGGGGGGGAGACACCGATCTGGGGGTTGAGAAAGGAGCAGTTCTTC. The rearrangement uses TRBV20-1 and TRBJ2-1, with 7 bases matching TRBD2. Germline V CDR1 and CDR2: DFQATT, SNEGSKA (reference sequence). There are 19 residues in the CDR3. With 3 bases clipped from V and 10 bases from J, the junction kept 27 bases outside the gene matches.

Many counts were recorded for this clonotype. The rearrangement uses TRBV4-1 and TRBJ2-1; 9 positions match TRBD2. CDR3 length equals 15 residues. Trimming removed 6 bases from V and 2 bases from J; junction bases left unmatched: 5. CDR1 and CDR2 (germline): MGHRA, YSYEKL. CDR3 region: CASSPSGEPYNEQFF. The CDR3 bases are TGCGCCAGCAGTCCTAGCGGGGAACCCTACAATGAGCAGTTCTTC.

In regard to this clonotype: With a much larger clone just one base away, this may be a read error. CDR3 nucleotide sequence: TGTGCCCGCAGCCAAGTAGCGGGACTCTTAAACAATGAGCAGTTCTTC. This translates into CARSQVAGLLNNEQFF. This chain links TRBV7-2 with TRBJ2-1, with 8 bases fitting TRBD2. Germline-derived CDR1 and CDR2 are SGHTA and FQGNSA. The CDR3 has 16 amino acids.

Many counts were recorded for this clonotype. V and J are TRBV29-1 and TRBJ2-1, with D hard to call. With 7 bases removed from V and 8 bases from J, the gap between germline ends came to 9 bases. CDR3 length: 10 residues. Germline CDR1 SQVTM, CDR2 ANQGSEA. In DNA form, the CDR3 reads TGCAGCGCCGCCCGGGATGAGCAGTTCTTC. Translating it yields CSAARDEQFF.